A selection of T cell receptor beta chains follows, all from one sample in a study of blood T cell repertoires in COVID-19. The table came from immunoSEQ multiplex PCR; TCRdb's copy has only in-frame clones and leaves some out. Among 250,000 or so clones listed, roughly 89% were seen once. The sample consisted of PBMCs or T cells enriched from blood (not recorded which). Source of these receptors: a middle-aged man who had recovered from COVID-19. Each CDR3 is given with its conserved first and last residue. D genes are given only for firm matches. Clone size is stated in some rows and not others, as once, few, many or a class when expanded.

>NA|TRBV9|TRBD1|TRBJ2-7
TGTGCCAGCAGTCCGGGACAGGCTACCTACGAGCAGTACTTC
CASSPGQATYEQYF
>NA|TRBV7-2|NA|TRBJ2-1
TGTGCCAGCAGCTTAGGAGGAGGCCCCAATGAGCAGTTCTTC
CASSLGGGPNEQFF
>NA|TRBV7-3|NA|TRBJ2-2
TGTGCCAGCAGCTTAGGGTTGGGAGCGGCCGCCGGGGAGCTGTTTTTT
CASSLGLGAAAGELFF
>once|TRBV25-1|TRBD1|TRBJ1-2
TGTGCCAGCAGTCCACGGGGACAGTCTAACTATGGCTACACCTTC
CASSPRGQSNYGYTF
>NA|TRBV12-3/TRBV12-4|TRBD1|TRBJ1-6
TGTGCCAGCACCGGGACAGATAATTCACCCCTCCACTTT
CASTGTDNSPLHF
>NA|TRBV5-4|NA|TRBJ2-5
TGTGCCAGCAGCATTAGGGGACTTCAAGAGACCCAGTACTTC
CASSIRGLQETQYF
>once|TRBV27|TRBD1|TRBJ2-1
TGTGCCAGCAGTTTAACACCGGGACAGGGAACGGAGCAGTTCTTC
CASSLTPGQGTEQFF
>NA|TRBV6-2/TRBV6-3|TRBD2|TRBJ2-7
TGTGCCAGCAGTTACTCGGGACTAGCGAGGAACCCCAACGAGCAGTACTTC
CASSYSGLARNPNEQYF
>NA|TRBV2|TRBD1|TRBJ2-1
TGTGCCACCCTAGGGGACAGGGGGGACAATGAGCAGTTCTTC
CATLGDRGDNEQFF
>NA|TRBV28|TRBD2|TRBJ2-1
TGTGCCAGCAGTCCCGGGAGGGCCTTCTACAATGAGCAGTTCTTC
CASSPGRAFYNEQFF
>NA|TRBV27|TRBD2|TRBJ2-7
TGTGCCAGCAGTTTGGTCCCCGGACTAGCGGGGAGCTCCTACGAGCAGTACTTC
CASSLVPGLAGSSYEQYF
>NA|TRBV27|NA|TRBJ2-1
TGTGCCAGCAGTCCGACAGGCCTCGAGCAGTTCTTC
CASSPTGLEQFF
>NA|TRBV7-8|TRBD2|TRBJ2-3
TGTGCCAGCAGCTTAGAGTTAGCTAGCGGGGGGAGGACAGATACGCAGTATTTT
CASSLELASGGRTDTQYF
>NA|TRBV7-3|NA|TRBJ2-1
TGTGCCAGCAGCTTCCTGGGGAGTAAAGACAATGAGCAGTTCTTC
CASSFLGSKDNEQFF
>NA|TRBV9|TRBD1|TRBJ2-7
TGTGCCAGCAGCGTATTCGGGACAGAGTACGAGCAGTACTTC
CASSVFGTEYEQYF
>NA|TRBV27|NA|TRBJ2-7
TGTGCCAGCAGTTTATCGGGCGGGCCCTCCTACGAGCAGTACTTC
CASSLSGGPSYEQYF
>NA|TRBV28|TRBD2|TRBJ2-1
TGTGCCAGCAGTCTCCGAGGACTAGCGGATGTCCACAATGAGCAGTTCTTC
CASSLRGLADVHNEQFF
>NA|TRBV2|NA|TRBJ1-2
TGTGCCAGCAGTGAACAGGGAAATGATGGCTACACCTTC
CASSEQGNDGYTF
>NA|TRBV7-9|NA|TRBJ1-6
TGTGCCAGCAGCTTAGATCTCCCAGGGCGCAATTCACCCCTCCACTTT
CASSLDLPGRNSPLHF
>once|TRBV19|NA|TRBJ1-2
TGTGCCACAGCGACAGAACCGTTTAACTATGGCTACACCTTC
CATATEPFNYGYTF
>NA|TRBV28|TRBD1|TRBJ1-1
TGTGCCAGCAGTTCAGGGGGCAGCACTGAAGCTTTCTTT
CASSSGGSTEAFF
>once|TRBV2|NA|TRBJ1-4
TGTGCCAGCGGAGACTGGCTACTTAATGAAAAACTGTTTTTT
CASGDWLLNEKLFF
>NA|TRBV6-5|NA|TRBJ2-7
TGTGCCAGCAGTCCCGACATGCGGGCCTACGAGCAGTACTTC
CASSPDMRAYEQYF
>NA|TRBV18|NA|TRBJ2-2
TGTGCCAGCTCACCAAAGATTACAGACACCGGGGAGCTGTTTTTT
CASSPKITDTGELFF
>NA|TRBV7-2|TRBD1|TRBJ2-1
TGTGCCAGCAGAAAAGGGGGCGCGGTAGTCAATGAGCAGTTCTTC
CASRKGGAVVNEQFF
>NA|TRBV28|TRBD1|TRBJ1-2
TGTGCCAGCAGTTTATTTATAGGGACAGGGGAGGATGGCTACACCTTC
CASSLFIGTGEDGYTF
>NA|TRBV28|TRBD2|TRBJ2-7
TGTGCCAGCACCACGCGGGGGGGGGCCTACGAGCAGTACTTC
CASTTRGGAYEQYF
>NA|TRBV2|NA|TRBJ2-2
TGTGCCAGCTGCAACGGAGGAGGGATGAACACCGGGGAGCTGTTTTTT
CASCNGGGMNTGELFF
>NA|TRBV2|TRBD1|TRBJ1-2
TGTGCCAGCAGTCCGCGACAGGGGGTAGGCTATGGCTACACCTTC
CASSPRQGVGYGYTF
>NA|TRBV7-2|TRBD2|TRBJ2-3
TGTGCCAGCAGCTTGCTAGCGGGACCAAGCACAGATACGCAGTATTTT
CASSLLAGPSTDTQYF
>NA|TRBV15|NA|TRBJ2-3
TGTGCCACCAGCAGAAGGGGAAGGAGGGCAGATACGCAGTATTTT
CATSRRGRRADTQYF
>NA|TRBV12-3/TRBV12-4|NA|TRBJ1-1
TGTGCCAGCAGATTTTCCAGCGCTGAAGCTTTCTTT
CASRFSSAEAFF
>few|TRBV4-3|NA|TRBJ2-7
TGCGCCAGCAGCCAAGGATTAAGACAGGAGCAGTACTTC
CASSQGLRQEQYF
>NA|TRBV6-5|NA|TRBJ2-2
TGTGCCAGCAGTTACTCGATCTATACGGGTACCGGGGAGCTGTTTTTT
CASSYSIYTGTGELFF
>NA|TRBV5-4|TRBD1|TRBJ2-2
TGTGCCAGCAGGGGGGACAGCTACCCTCGGGACACCGGGGAGCTGTTTTTT
CASRGDSYPRDTGELFF
>NA|TRBV5-4|TRBD1|TRBJ2-2
TGTGCCAGCAGCTTGGGCGGGACAGGGGGAGCGAACACCGGGGAGCTGTTTTTT
CASSLGGTGGANTGELFF